A single sample is the source of the 3 T cell receptor beta chains below, sequenced in a study of post-analysis software for immune sequencing data. The antigens for these receptors are not known. Presence of unique molecular identifiers characterized the TCR beta cDNA libraries. Each CDR3 protein is one row after TCRdb ran MiXCR on the PCR reads. The sample has over 700,000 distinct CDR3 sequences; 25% to 30% are singletons. Study results and limitations: In patients, roughly 5 TRBV segments were more frequent than in controls, with TRBV5-6, TRBV5-1 and TRBV20-1 among them.

The sequenced sample was blood. The receptors shown here come from a girl aged 5-17 years with multiple sclerosis.

The rearrangement joins TRBV9 to TRBJ2-7, with 7 positions matching TRBD1. V lost 4 bases, J lost 8 bases, and 9 bases stayed unmatched. The germline V gene encodes CDR1 SGDLS and CDR2 YYNGEE. The CDR3 has 13 residues. Written as DNA, the CDR3 is TGTGCCAGCAGCCGGGGACAGTCCCTCAAGCAGTACTTC. Translating gives CASSRGQSLKQYF.

This clonotype was detected ten times or more. This sequence joins TRBV29-1 and TRBJ2-5, with a weak D call TRBD2 (6 bases). V was pared by 6 bases and J by 4 bases, with 9 bases between. The CDR3 covers 11 residues. CDR1 is SQVTM, CDR2 ANQGSEA, per germline. CDR3 DNA: TGCAGCGTCGGAGGGGTAGAGACCCAGTACTTC. It specifies CSVGGVETQYF.

This clonotype was recorded many times. The gene calls are TRBV12-3 or TRBV12-4 and TRBJ1-6, with a tentative D call TRBD1 (5 bases). V was clipped by 1 base and J by 10 bases, with 5 bases between them. The CDR3 covers 12 residues. The CDR3 coding sequence is TGTGCCAGCAGTTTAGACAGGTCACCCCTCCACTTT. Translation gives CASSLDRSPLHF.